A selection of T cell receptor beta chains follows, all from one sample in a study of T cell clones after liver transplantation. The protocol was immunoSEQ multiplex PCR, while the TCRdb copy is restricted to in-frame clones and leaves out a portion. Of more than 95,000 clones in the sample, about 80% are singletons; the top ten hold about 2.6%. This specimen was CD4+ T cells from blood, taken approximately 50 months after liver transplant. The receptors here all came from a human patient who received a liver transplant. Some T cells may be provided by the graft donor. Each CDR3 is given with its conserved first and last residue. D genes are given only for firm matches. Clone size is not always given. Where it is, it says once, few, many or a class for expanded clones.

v_gene	d_gene	j_gene	abundance	CDR3aa	CDR3nt
TRBV28	NA	TRBJ1-4	NA	CAAEGREKLFF	TGTGCCGCGGAAGGGAGGGAAAAACTGTTTTTT
TRBV6-5	NA	TRBJ1-2	NA	CASRREGNYGYTF	TGTGCCAGCAGAAGGGAAGGGAACTATGGCTACACCTTC
TRBV28	NA	TRBJ1-5	NA	CASSLPQNSNQPQHF	TGTGCCAGCAGTTTACCGCAGAATAGCAATCAGCCCCAGCATTTT
TRBV18	NA	TRBJ2-6	NA	CASSQANVLTF	TGTGCCAGCTCACAGGCCAACGTCCTGACTTTC
TRBV18	NA	TRBJ1-1	NA	CASLKGMNTEAFF	TGTGCCAGCTTAAAAGGGATGAACACTGAAGCTTTCTTT
TRBV29-1	NA	TRBJ2-7	NA	CSVGRGGEQYF	TGCAGCGTTGGGAGGGGTGGTGAGCAGTACTTC
TRBV30	NA	TRBJ2-1	NA	CAWSAARGYNEQFF	TGTGCCTGGAGTGCAGCGAGGGGGTACAATGAGCAGTTCTTC
TRBV18	TRBD1	TRBJ1-4	once	CASSKGQTNEKLFF	TGTGCCAGCTCAAAGGGACAGACTAATGAAAAACTGTTTTTT
TRBV4-1	TRBD1	TRBJ1-2	NA	CASSHARDRPNYGYTF	TGCGCCAGCAGCCACGCCAGGGACAGACCTAACTATGGCTACACCTTC
TRBV4-1	TRBD2	TRBJ2-5	NA	CASSQSGATSGQETQYF	TGCGCCAGCAGCCAATCAGGGGCTACTAGCGGTCAAGAGACCCAGTACTTC
TRBV13	NA	TRBJ1-3	once	CASSLFASTGNTIYF	TGTGCCAGCAGCTTATTTGCATCTACTGGAAACACCATATATTTT
TRBV7-6	TRBD2	TRBJ2-1	NA	CASSLSGRVDNEQFF	TGTGCCAGCAGCCTTAGCGGGAGAGTTGACAATGAGCAGTTCTTC
TRBV19	TRBD2	TRBJ2-1	NA	CASSIGAFFAGTNHNEQFF	TGTGCCAGTAGTATCGGGGCCTTTTTCGCCGGGACTAATCACAATGAGCAGTTCTTC
TRBV4-1	TRBD1	TRBJ2-5	NA	CASSQRDRGETQYF	TGCGCCAGCAGCCAGAGGGACAGGGGGGAGACCCAGTACTTC
TRBV6-1	TRBD1	TRBJ2-7	NA	CASREGQGIYEQYF	TGTGCCAGCAGGGAGGGACAGGGCATTTACGAGCAGTACTTC
TRBV18	NA	TRBJ1-1	NA	CASSPLDLDDKAFF	TGTGCCAGCTCACCACTCGACTTAGACGATAAAGCTTTCTTT
TRBV6-1	NA	TRBJ2-1	NA	CASSEPYNEQFF	TGTGCCAGCAGTGAACCCTACAATGAGCAGTTCTTC
TRBV6-1	NA	TRBJ2-3	few	CASNPMRDTQYF	TGTGCCAGCAATCCCATGCGAGATACGCAGTATTTT
TRBV5-3	TRBD1	TRBJ1-2	NA	CARSFPGTGSGDYGYTF	TGTGCCAGAAGCTTCCCCGGGACAGGGTCCGGGGACTATGGCTACACCTTC
TRBV5-4	NA	TRBJ2-5	NA	CASSLPASWETQYF	TGTGCCAGCAGCTTGCCGGCTAGCTGGGAGACCCAGTACTTC
TRBV11-1	NA	TRBJ1-1	NA	CASRNAENTEAFF	TGTGCCAGTAGAAACGCAGAGAACACTGAAGCTTTCTTT
TRBV7-3	NA	TRBJ1-2	NA	CASSRSQGYGYTF	TGTGCCAGCAGCCGTAGTCAAGGCTATGGCTACACCTTC
TRBV9	TRBD1	TRBJ1-4	NA	CASSVGTGHATNEKLFF	TGTGCCAGCAGCGTAGGGACAGGGCATGCAACTAATGAAAAACTGTTTTTT
TRBV7-2	NA	TRBJ2-1	once	CASSLELVDNEQFF	TGTGCCAGCAGCTTAGAACTGGTTGACAATGAGCAGTTCTTC
TRBV13	NA	TRBJ1-1	NA	CASSEREKNTEAFF	TGTGCCAGCAGCGAGCGAGAAAAGAACACTGAAGCTTTCTTT
TRBV5-3	TRBD1	TRBJ1-4	NA	CARSKPDRGSTNEKLFF	TGTGCCAGAAGCAAGCCTGACAGGGGATCAACTAATGAAAAACTGTTTTTT